The next 15 T cell receptor beta chains were all read from a single sample in a study of OX40 agonist ivuxolimab in advanced cancers. This table comes from immunoSEQ multiplex PCR, and its TCRdb copy is limited to in-frame clones, with some not included. The sample consists of approximately 70,000 clones, 75% to 85% of them appearing once. Sequenced here: CD4+ or CD8+ T cells sorted from blood, sampled in a trial of the OX40 agonist ivuxolimab. Receptor source: an adult with an advanced solid tumor such as melanoma, head and neck, liver or kidney cancer.

This chain joins TRBV15 and TRBJ1-2; possibly TRBD1 for D (6 bases). Deletions cut 5 bases from V and 3 bases from J, with 16 bases between. The CDR3 is 15 residues long. Germline V gene sequence: CDR1 LNHNV, CDR2 YYDKDF (reference sequence). CDR3 in amino acids: CATSQGGGEDYGYTF. In DNA, the CDR3 is TGTGCCACCAGCCAAGGGGGGGGAGAGGACTATGGCTACACCTTC.

This clone was found a few times. Other nucleotide sequences in the sample specify the same CDR3. The J gene is TRBJ1-1, the V gene TRBV4-1; no clear D. The ends were cut back, 0 bases at V and 1 base at J, with 6 bases in the middle. The CDR3 loop spans 14 amino acids. The germline V gene has CDR1 MGHRA and CDR2 YSYEKL. CDR3 in amino acids: CASSQEAANTEAFF. The CDR3 nucleotides are TGCGCCAGCAGCCAAGAAGCCGCGAACACTGAAGCTTTCTTT.

The chain uses TRBV18 and TRBJ1-2; D gene unclear. Germline CDR1 is KGHSH and CDR2 is LQKENI. Trimming cost V 4 bases and J 8 bases, with 11 bases left between them. The CDR3 runs to 12 residues. As DNA, the CDR3 is TGTGCCAGCTCACTCAACGAGGAAGGCTACACCTTC. Its translation is CASSLNEEGYTF.

The rearrangement uses TRBV7-2 and TRBJ2-7, with D perhaps matching TRBD1 or TRBD2 (6 bases each). V dropped 5 bases and J dropped 3 bases, with 14 bases sitting between them. CDR1 is SGHTA and CDR2 is FQGNSA in the germline V gene. The CDR3 runs to 14 residues. CDR3 in amino acids: CASSGRDIHYEQYF. CDR3 DNA: TGTGCCAGCAGCGGGCGGGACATTCACTACGAGCAGTACTTC.

This clone occurred once. The CDR3 is CASSYSAGRYNSPLHF. The CDR3 coding sequence is TGTGCCAGCAGTTACTCAGCCGGCAGGTATAATTCACCCCTCCACTTT. The chain combines TRBV6-5 with TRBJ1-6; no firm D call. This CDR3 is built from 16 residues. CDR1 and CDR2 (germline): MNHEY, SVGAGI. Trimming removed 0 bases from V and 4 bases from J, with 10 bases in between.

The chain combines TRBV27 with TRBJ2-7; unclear D gene. This CDR3 region has 13 residues. Per germline, CDR1 MNHEY and CDR2 SMNVEV (reference sequence). V shed 4 bases and J shed 4 bases, with 11 bases lying between them. CDR3 amino acids: CASSSWLDYEQYF. The CDR3 region has the DNA TGTGCCAGCAGTTCTTGGCTAGATTACGAGCAGTACTTC.

In this sample, this clone turned up once. This sequence joins TRBV14 and TRBJ1-6, with D unclear. Germline assignment: CDR1 SGHDN and CDR2 FVKESK. The CDR3 totals 15 residues. Trimming shortened V by 2 bases and J by 7 bases, and 12 bases separated the two germline ends. CDR3 sequence: CASSQSGSGNSPLHF. The CDR3 region has the DNA TGTGCCAGCAGCCAAAGTGGCTCGGGGAATTCACCCCTCCACTTT.

The genes are TRBV19 and TRBJ1-2; D call uncertain. The V end was cut by 5 bases, the J end by 0 bases, with 13 bases between. The CDR3 is 15 residues long. Germline V CDR1 and CDR2: LNHDA, SQIVND (reference sequence). CDR3 in amino acids: CASSRGLTPNYGYTF. Here the CDR3 DNA reads TGTGCCAGTAGTCGTGGACTGACCCCTAACTATGGCTACACCTTC.

The genes are TRBV6-5 and TRBJ1-2; 8 bases line up with TRBD1. This CDR3 region has 13 residues. The germline V gene has CDR1 MNHEY and CDR2 SVGAGI. Trimming at V came to 4 bases and at J to 8 bases, leaving 6 bases not matched to a gene. CDR3 protein: CASSSRTGKGYTF. CDR3 DNA: TGTGCCAGCAGTTCGAGGACAGGGAAGGGCTACACCTTC.

This clone ranks as medium-sized. The chain links TRBV19 to TRBJ1-5; 9 nucleotides line up with TRBD1. Germline CDR1 LNHDA, CDR2 SQIVND (reference sequence). The junction had 6 bases not matched to a gene; V was cut back by 7 bases and J by 2 bases. The CDR3 has 15 amino acids. The CDR3: CASTGTGRGNQPQHF. Written as DNA, the CDR3 is TGTGCCAGTACCGGGACAGGGAGAGGCAATCAGCCCCAGCATTTT.

V gene TRBV7-9 combines with J gene TRBJ2-1; D remains unclear. Trimming left V 1 base short and J 2 bases short, with 6 bases between. In germline, CDR1 is SEHNR, CDR2 FQNEAQ (reference sequence). This CDR3 region has 14 residues. The CDR3 bases are TGTGCCAGCAGCTTAGAGACGCCCTACAATGAGCAGTTCTTC. This gives the protein CASSLETPYNEQFF.

Here the CDR3 DNA reads TGTGCCAGCTCACCAGGGTCTGATAGGAGCTACACCTTC. Translated, it gives CASSPGSDRSYTF. The chain is built from TRBV18 and TRBJ1-2; D not resolved. The CDR3 loop spans 13 amino acids. The germline gives CDR1 KGHSH, CDR2 LQKENI. Trimming left V 2 bases short and J 9 bases short, with 13 bases between.

V is TRBV1 and J is TRBJ2-5; the D call in the table, TRBD1, was not verified against the DNA. TRBV1 is tagged as a pseudogene. The CDR3 is made up of 18 amino acids. CDR3: CTSSQGHGDRVRQETQYF. CDR3 in DNA: TGCACCAGCAGCCAAGGCCACGGGGACAGGGTGAGGCAAGAGACCCAGTACTTC.

The J gene is TRBJ1-5, the V gene TRBV18; D not resolved. Trimming removed 6 bases from V and 4 bases from J, with 16 bases in between. Germline V gene lookup returns CDR1 KGHSH and CDR2 LQKENI. CDR3 size: 15 residues. The CDR3 is CASSPGAPENQPQHF. CDR3 DNA: TGTGCCAGCTCCCCCGGAGCCCCGGAGAATCAGCCCCAGCATTTT.

This clone came up once. V is TRBV5-4 and J is TRBJ1-4; D remains ambiguous. Trimming pared 3 bases from V and 5 bases from J, leaving 14 bases between. CDR1 and CDR2 (germline): SGHNT, YYREEE (reference sequence). This CDR3 contains 15 residues. CDR3 sequence reads: CASSYRTGGNEKLFF. In DNA, the CDR3 is TGTGCCAGCAGCTACCGGACGGGAGGGAATGAAAAACTGTTTTTT. Based on the CDR3 plus reference TRBV5-4 and TRBJ1-4, the full variable domain is ETGVTQSPTHLIKTRGQQVTLRCSSQSGHNTVSWYQQALGQGPQFIFQYYREEENGRGNFPPRFSGLQFPNYSSELNVNALELDDSALYLCASSYRTGGNEKLFFGSGTQLSVL.